One sample yielded the 4 T cell receptor beta chains listed below, sequenced in a study of glioma-infiltrating T cells. Amplification of TCR alpha and beta CDR3 regions from RNA used iRepertoire nested multiplex PCR. TCRdb passed the multiplex PCR reads through MiXCR, listing each CDR3 protein once. The data hold 12,000 or so distinct CDR3 sequences, with less than 30% observed a single time. Input material: glioma tissue, nonneoplastic brain tissue, or PBMCs (not recorded which). All receptors come from a human donor with low-grade glioma or glioblastoma, undergoing nonglioma brain surgery, or in good health (not recorded which).

This clonotype was counted many times. The chain has TRBV7-9 and TRBJ2-5, with no clear D. Germline V lookup: CDR1 SEHNR, CDR2 FQNEAQ (reference sequence). V shed 5 bases and J shed 4 bases, with 2 bases lying between them. The CDR3 contains 10 residues. This CDR3 reads CASSRETQYF. CDR3 DNA sequence: TGTGCCAGCAGCAGAGAGACCCAGTACTTC.

This clonotype was counted a few times. A much larger clone sits a single nucleotide away, making a read error possible. The chain has TRBV20-1 and TRBJ2-1; 12 nucleotides line up with TRBD2. J lost 11 bases, V lost 6 bases, and 14 bases had no gene match. The V gene's germline CDR1 is DFQATT and CDR2 SNEGSKA (reference sequence). This CDR3 region has 15 residues. The CDR3 DNA is TGCAGTGCCACCAGGACTAGCGGGATCGGTGATAAGCAGTTCTTC. This codes for CSATRTSGIGDKQFF.

This clonotype was seen many times. This sequence joins TRBV6-1 and TRBJ2-3, with TRBD1 as a possible D gene (6 bases). Trimming pared 4 bases from V and 5 bases from J, leaving 10 bases between. The CDR3 runs 13 residues. Germline V CDR1 and CDR2: MNHNS, SASEGT. CDR3 coding DNA: TGTGCCAGCAGTGGTCAGGGGCGAGATACGCAGTATTTT. This encodes CASSGQGRDTQYF.

This clonotype was counted ten times or more. This rearrangement joins TRBV27 to TRBJ2-7, with D possibly TRBD1 on 6 matching bases. The CDR3 is 14 amino acids. CDR1 and CDR2 from the germline V gene are MNHEY and SMNVEV (reference sequence). The V end was cut by 3 bases, the J end by 5 bases, with 14 bases between. The CDR3 sequence is CASSFGQGLDEQYF. The CDR3 DNA reads TGTGCCAGCAGTTTCGGGCAGGGGTTAGACGAGCAGTACTTC.